The source of this T cell receptor (beta chain) is a study of blood T cell repertoires in COVID-19. Overall study context: Acute-phase and convalescent COVID-19 samples originated in the United States, Italy and Spain.

The V gene's germline CDR1 is WSHSY and CDR2 SAAADI. The CDR3 consists of 15 residues. V lost 0 bases, J lost 4 bases, and 12 bases lay in between. In the original workflow: Amplification with reference gene primers provided the estimates of nucleated cell counts. Using immunoSEQ multiplex PCR, the repertoire was profiled, and TCRdb retains in-frame clones only, with some absent. D and trimming come from the DNA, and the V and J calls and clone size come from that table. The table has around 26,000 clones, around nine tenths seen once. The receptor comes from a human donor in a cohort sampled during active COVID-19. The chain combines TRBV10-2 with TRBJ1-2; maybe TRBD1 (6 bases). Sequences were obtained from peripheral blood. The chain's CDR3 is CASSESSRGAYGYTF. The DNA of the CDR3 is TGCGCCAGCAGTGAGTCGAGTCGGGGGGCCTATGGCTACACCTTC.